This T cell receptor (beta chain) was sequenced during a study of T cells in Graves' hyperthyroidism and ophthalmopathy. Amplified regions were TCR beta CDR3 sequences from RNA transcripts. The TCR CDR3 was amplified in a first-round RT-PCR using the HTBI primer set. TCRdb re-analysed the multiplex PCR reads in MiXCR, keeping a single row per CDR3 protein. This sample has fewer than 750,000 distinct CDR3 sequences; 46% occur once, and the top ten carry about 8.3%. Whole-study findings and limits: Most clonotypes expanded in thyroid above 0.001 were likewise present in blood. By a 13 V-J model, ophthalmopathy was set apart from stable hyperthyroidism.

There are many counts of this clonotype. Its antigen is not identified. The CDR3 consists of 16 residues. V shed 6 bases, J shed 5 bases, and the junction held 11 bases outside the gene matches. From germline, CDR1 is LNHDA and CDR2 SQIVND (reference sequence). Disease duration under 2 months; hyperthyroidism patients were aged 18 to 65. Not enrolled were patients with uncontrolled infection, other autoimmune disease, pregnancy or lactation. The clonotype comes from a woman between 18 and 30 years old with Graves' hyperthyroidism. The chain employs TRBV19 and TRBJ1-5; 9 positions match TRBD1. The sample taken for sequencing was peripheral blood or thyroid tissue (not recorded which). CDR3: CASSPGQGVLHQPQHF. CDR3 DNA sequence: TGTGCCAGTAGCCCGGGACAGGGCGTTCTCCATCAGCCCCAGCATTTT.